The table lists the clone carrying this TCR delta chain with a few counts. The antigen is undetermined. The translation of this DNA and the TCRdb protein of a much larger clone differ at residue 6, probably owing to a read error; the protein shown here is translated from the DNA. The data originate from a study of γδ T cells in repeated Plasmodium falciparum infection. For the study at large: Malian samples came from no-transmission periods or across acute febrile malaria episodes. Study-level results: Waves of new clonotype selection appeared after repeated controlled infections in Vdelta2-negative, largely Vdelta1+, gammadelta T cells. Vgamma9/Vdelta2+ T cells showed a stable polyclonal repertoire with shared TCRgamma sequences.

Gammadelta T cells were flow-sorted from PBMC into Vgamma9/Vdelta2+ and Vdelta2-negative populations for bulk analysis. TCRdb re-called clones from the multiplex PCR reads using CATT. The sample lists roughly 93,000 delta-chain clones, over 1.1% occurring once. In germline, CDR1 is TSWWSYY, CDR2 QGS. This CDR3 region has 16 residues. Trimming stripped 1 base from V and 4 bases from J, with 13 bases between. The TCR was taken from a pool of human donors (malaria-infected and uninfected, not separated). Specimen: gamma-delta T cells from blood. The chain uses TRDV1 and TRDJ2, with no clear D. Here the J gene was assigned by germline matching of the DNA, as TCRdb has none. CDR3 bases: TGTGCTCTTGGGGAACGGGGCTGTGGGAGGACAGCACAACTCTTCTTT. Its translation is CALGERGCGRTAQLFF.